This TCR beta chain was sequenced during a study of cytomegalovirus exposure and HLA in healthy donors (dated by TCRdb to 2016 to 2017). In terms of the full investigation: A later analysis indicated that the 120 or so validation repertoires were generated on the platform also employed for the 600 to 750 repertoires of the first cohort. The study aimed to test whether signatures of past pathogen exposure could be identified by cataloging public T cell receptors. In addition to the first cohort of 666 subjects, a separate validation cohort of 130 or so different subjects was used. To predict cytomegalovirus infection status, the study brought together high-throughput TCR immunosequencing, statistical association of individual TCRs with disease status, and machine learning.

Points the paper makes about the study in general: According to the authors, the approach could potentially be generalized to other disease states and immunological phenotypes. The study gave a list of 150 to 200 TCR beta chains associated with cytomegalovirus. In both the original and validation cohorts, the classifier was reported to diagnose cytomegalovirus status with high specificity and sensitivity. A few of the identified cytomegalovirus-associated TCR beta chains were confirmed in vitro to be specific for cytomegalovirus antigens. While some public TCRs were present in many individuals, most TCR sequences turned up only very rarely across donors. In a later analysis, TCRs clustered in the first cohort were found to also tend to co-occur in the 120 validation repertoires, with around 94% of cluster scores above 0. All 130 or so repertoires were used to score co-occurrence in the validation cohort in a later analysis, because that analysis had no HLA typing for the cohort.

Measured from the cysteine to the phenylalanine, the CDR3 is 13 residues long. Only the CDR3 DNA is retained, 39 bases long and in frame from the first base. Trimming accounts for 6 bases at V and 7 bases at J, while the number of junction bases matched to no gene is 6. From the germline V gene, CDR1 is MDHEN and CDR2 is SYDVKM. The library relied on the immunoSEQ multiplex PCR assay. As for the authors' bioinformatics: A statistical classification framework was built for diagnosing cytomegalovirus status from the catalog of TCR beta chain sequences. TCRdb mirrors the immuneACCESS table, restricted to in-frame sequences. Some clones are absent from its copies; in checked studies, under half trace to an unresolved V gene, and the reason for the others is unknown. That table supplies the V and J calls and clone size; D and trimming were determined from the DNA. The sample table records some 230,000 clones; just over 90% of these occur just once. The ten largest clonotypes hold about 0.95% of the sample.

Separate from the roughly 650-subject first cohort, the validation cohort of more than 90 subjects was the group to which the donors belonged. For this clone: Its antigen specificity is not known. Nothing much larger sits one base from this clone, and base qualities are not available.

Sequencing was carried out using PBMCs. The sequence links TRBV28 to TRBJ2-1, with 7 bases aligning to TRBD2. This sequence originates from a woman aged 18-35 years in good health and CMV-seronegative. The CDR3 region has the sequence CASSFGRGNEQFF. In nucleotides, the sequence is TGTGCCAGCAGCTTCGGGCGGGGGAATGAGCAGTTCTTC. When the CDR3 is completed using the reference TRBV28 and TRBJ2-1 genes on either side, the full variable domain is DVKVTQSSRYLVKRTGEKVFLECVQDMDHENMFWYRQDPGLGLRLIYFSYDVKMKEKGDIPEGYSVSREKKERFSLILESASTNQTSMYLCASSFGRGNEQFFGPGTRLTVL.